This is a list of T cell receptor beta chains from one sample in a study of blood T cell repertoires in COVID-19. Data came from immunoSEQ multiplex PCR; TCRdb stores just in-frame clones and leaves some out. The sample consists of 65,000 or so clones, 76% of them appearing once. Sequenced input: peripheral blood. The receptor source for this set is a woman between 45 and 60 years old with active or convalescent COVID-19. Each CDR3 is given with its conserved first and last residue.

v_call: TRBV7-9; j_call: TRBJ1-2; cdr3_aa: CASSPLAGPNYGYTF
v_call: TRBV9; j_call: TRBJ2-2; cdr3_aa: CASSVRLAGSTGELFF
v_call: TRBV6-6; j_call: TRBJ2-1; cdr3_aa: CASSYSGSGKSGEQFF
v_call: TRBV2; j_call: TRBJ1-5; cdr3_aa: CASSEGSGGWQPQHF
v_call: TRBV5-4; j_call: TRBJ1-2; cdr3_aa: CASSLAPGTTYGYTF
v_call: TRBV7-9; j_call: TRBJ2-1; cdr3_aa: CASSPSVASIISYNEQFF
v_call: TRBV18; j_call: TRBJ2-1; cdr3_aa: CASSPGAGVGNEQFF
v_call: TRBV7-9; j_call: TRBJ2-1; cdr3_aa: CASSPGLAEYNEQFF
v_call: TRBV6-6; j_call: TRBJ1-2; cdr3_aa: CASRRTSGGYTF
v_call: TRBV7-9; j_call: TRBJ2-7; cdr3_aa: CASSFLAGQDSYEQYF
v_call: TRBV2; j_call: TRBJ2-7; cdr3_aa: CASKSDRARTYEQYF
v_call: TRBV30; j_call: TRBJ1-2; cdr3_aa: CACRDRANYGYTF
v_call: TRBV24-1; j_call: TRBJ2-5; cdr3_aa: CATRGTGETQYF
v_call: TRBV18; j_call: TRBJ1-2; cdr3_aa: CASSPPLAGGGYTF
v_call: TRBV27; j_call: TRBJ1-2; cdr3_aa: CASSPEPLHGYTF
v_call: TRBV19; j_call: TRBJ2-1; cdr3_aa: CASSLGALGREVSYNEQFF
v_call: TRBV2; j_call: TRBJ2-1; cdr3_aa: CASRARDRRNEQFF
v_call: TRBV7-2; j_call: TRBJ1-2; cdr3_aa: CASSLDVGRANYGYTF
v_call: TRBV4-2; j_call: TRBJ1-2; cdr3_aa: CASSQVSGRGSGREGYTF
v_call: TRBV2; j_call: TRBJ2-2; cdr3_aa: CASSESRVTGELFF
v_call: TRBV7-9; j_call: TRBJ1-2; cdr3_aa: CASSPGDWSGYTF
v_call: TRBV15; j_call: TRBJ1-2; cdr3_aa: CATSRVGEGGIYGYTF
v_call: TRBV30; j_call: TRBJ2-1; cdr3_aa: CALWIRSYNEQFF
v_call: TRBV24-1; j_call: TRBJ2-2; cdr3_aa: CATSALDSSNTGELFF
v_call: TRBV7-9; j_call: TRBJ2-5; cdr3_aa: CASSSSGRRGETQYF
v_call: TRBV6-2/TRBV6-3; j_call: TRBJ2-1; cdr3_aa: CASSPARSGGEKQFF